The clone carrying this T cell receptor (beta chain) was seen once. Its matching antigen is unknown. The data stem from a study of T cell responses to AZD1222 COVID-19 vaccine. Across the study: Whether given at about 4 or about 12 weeks, second doses were pooled. Broader study findings: The study identified only 6 or 7 AZD1222 recipients as seropositive at baseline.

After removal of 6 bases from V and 6 bases from J, the junction contained 6 bases not matched to a gene. Germline CDR1 is ENHRY and CDR2 is SYGVKD. The CDR3 length is 15 residues. Using immunoSEQ multiplex PCR, the repertoire was profiled, and TCRdb retains in-frame clones only, with some absent. The sample holds 70,000 to 85,000 clones; around 86% are singletons and the top ten take roughly 2.7%. Sequenced material: peripheral blood, taken on day 0 of AZD1222 vaccination. The chain has TRBV10-3 and TRBJ1-5, with 12 bases identical to TRBD1. The TCR comes from an adult in good health. The CDR3 DNA reads TGTGCCATCAGCCTCGGGACAGGGGGCGCTCAGCCCCAGCATTTT. Amino acids: CAISLGTGGAQPQHF.